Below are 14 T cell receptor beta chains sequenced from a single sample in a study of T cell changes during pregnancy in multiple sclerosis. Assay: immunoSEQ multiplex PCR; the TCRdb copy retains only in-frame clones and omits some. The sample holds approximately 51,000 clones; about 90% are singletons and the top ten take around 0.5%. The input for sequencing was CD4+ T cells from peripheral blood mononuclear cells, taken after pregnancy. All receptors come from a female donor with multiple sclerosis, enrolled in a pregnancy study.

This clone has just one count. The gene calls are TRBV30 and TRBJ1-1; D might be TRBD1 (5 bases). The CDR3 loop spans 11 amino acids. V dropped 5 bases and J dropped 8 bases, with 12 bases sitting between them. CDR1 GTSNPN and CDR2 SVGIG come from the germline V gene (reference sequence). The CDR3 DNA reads TGTGCCTGGGACGGCCCAGGGGAAGCTTTCTTT. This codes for CAWDGPGEAFF.

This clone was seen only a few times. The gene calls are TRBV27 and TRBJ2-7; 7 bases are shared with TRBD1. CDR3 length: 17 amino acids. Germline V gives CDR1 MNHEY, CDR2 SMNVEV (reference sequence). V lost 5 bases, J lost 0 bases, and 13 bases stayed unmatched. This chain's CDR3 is CASSQRNPRGSSYEQYF. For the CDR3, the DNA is TGTGCCAGCAGTCAACGAAACCCCAGGGGGAGCTCCTACGAGCAGTACTTC.

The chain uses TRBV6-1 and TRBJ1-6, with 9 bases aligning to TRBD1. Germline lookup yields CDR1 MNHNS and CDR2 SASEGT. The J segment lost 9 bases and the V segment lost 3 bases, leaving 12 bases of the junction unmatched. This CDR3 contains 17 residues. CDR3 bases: TGTGCCAGCAGTGAGGGCCCTACCGGGACAGGGAGTTCACCCCTCCACTTT. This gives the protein CASSEGPTGTGSSPLHF.

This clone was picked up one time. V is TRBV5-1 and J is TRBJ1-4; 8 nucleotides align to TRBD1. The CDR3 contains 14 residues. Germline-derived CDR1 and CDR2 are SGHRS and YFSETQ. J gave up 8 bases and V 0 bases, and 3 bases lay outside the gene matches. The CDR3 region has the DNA TGCGCCAGCAGCTTGGGGACAGGGAGAGAAAAACTGTTTTTT. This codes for CASSLGTGREKLFF.

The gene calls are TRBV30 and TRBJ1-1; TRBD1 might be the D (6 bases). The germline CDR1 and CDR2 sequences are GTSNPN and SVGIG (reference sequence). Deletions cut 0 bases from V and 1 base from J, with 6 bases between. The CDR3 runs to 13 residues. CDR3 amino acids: CAWSVGGNTEAFF. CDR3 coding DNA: TGTGCCTGGAGTGTAGGGGGGAACACTGAAGCTTTCTTT.

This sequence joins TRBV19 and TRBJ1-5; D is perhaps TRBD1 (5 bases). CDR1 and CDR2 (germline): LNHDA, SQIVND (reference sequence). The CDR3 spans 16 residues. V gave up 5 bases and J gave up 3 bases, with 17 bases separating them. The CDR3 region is CASSYDSEFVNQPQHF. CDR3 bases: TGTGCCAGTAGTTATGACAGTGAGTTCGTCAATCAGCCCCAGCATTTT. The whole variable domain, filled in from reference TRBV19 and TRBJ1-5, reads DGGITQSPKYLFRKEGQNVTLSCEQNLNHDAMYWYRQDPGQGLRLIYYSQIVNDFQKGDIAEGYSVSREKKESFPLTVTSAQKNPTAFYLCASSYDSEFVNQPQHFGDGTRLSIL.

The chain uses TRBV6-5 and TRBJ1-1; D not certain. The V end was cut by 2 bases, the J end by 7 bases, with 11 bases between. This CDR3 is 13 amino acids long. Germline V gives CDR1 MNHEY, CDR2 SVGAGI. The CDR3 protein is CASSYTRGFEAFF. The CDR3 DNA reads TGTGCCAGCAGTTACACCCGGGGATTTGAAGCTTTCTTT.

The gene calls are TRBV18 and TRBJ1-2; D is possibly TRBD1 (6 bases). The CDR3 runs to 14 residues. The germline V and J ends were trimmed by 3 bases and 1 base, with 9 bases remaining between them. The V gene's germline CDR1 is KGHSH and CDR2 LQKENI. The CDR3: CASSPQGLNYGYTF. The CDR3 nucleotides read TGTGCCAGCTCACCCCAGGGGCTTAACTATGGCTACACCTTC.

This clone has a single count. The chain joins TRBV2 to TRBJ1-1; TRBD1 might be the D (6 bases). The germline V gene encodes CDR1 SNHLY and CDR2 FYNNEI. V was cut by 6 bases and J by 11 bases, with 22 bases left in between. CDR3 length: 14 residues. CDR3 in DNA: TGTGCCAGCAGAAAGGGCAGGGGAGCCTTAGGGGCTTTCTTT. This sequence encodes CASRKGRGALGAFF.

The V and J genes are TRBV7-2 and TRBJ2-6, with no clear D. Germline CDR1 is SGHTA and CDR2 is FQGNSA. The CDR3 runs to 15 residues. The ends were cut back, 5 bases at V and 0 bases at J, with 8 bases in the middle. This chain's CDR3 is CASSPRFSGANVLTF. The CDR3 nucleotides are TGTGCCAGCAGCCCCCGTTTCTCTGGGGCCAACGTCCTGACTTTC.

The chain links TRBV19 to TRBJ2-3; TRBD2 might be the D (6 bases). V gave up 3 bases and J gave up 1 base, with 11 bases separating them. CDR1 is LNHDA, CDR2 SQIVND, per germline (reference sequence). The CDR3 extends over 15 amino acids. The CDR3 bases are TGTGCCAGTAGTATGGAGGGGTTACGCACAGATACGCAGTATTTT. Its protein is CASSMEGLRTDTQYF.

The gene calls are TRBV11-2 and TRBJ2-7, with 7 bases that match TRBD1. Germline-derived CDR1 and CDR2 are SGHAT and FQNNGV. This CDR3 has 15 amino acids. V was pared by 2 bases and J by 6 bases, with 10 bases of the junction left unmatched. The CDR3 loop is CASSLIDRVGTEQYF. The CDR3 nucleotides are TGTGCCAGCAGCTTAATCGACAGGGTAGGGACCGAGCAGTACTTC. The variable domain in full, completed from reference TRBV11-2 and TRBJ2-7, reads EAGVAQSPRYKIIEKRQSVAFWCNPISGHATLYWYQQILGQGPKLLIQFQNNGVVDDSQLPKDRFSAERLKGVDSTLKIQPAKLEDSAVYLCASSLIDRVGTEQYFGPGTRLTVT.

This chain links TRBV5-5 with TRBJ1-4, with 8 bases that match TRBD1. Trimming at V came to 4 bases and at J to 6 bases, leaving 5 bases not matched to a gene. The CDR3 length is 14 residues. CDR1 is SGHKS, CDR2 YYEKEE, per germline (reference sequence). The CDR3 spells CASSPDRVYEKLFF. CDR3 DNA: TGTGCCAGCAGCCCGGACAGGGTGTATGAAAAACTGTTTTTT.

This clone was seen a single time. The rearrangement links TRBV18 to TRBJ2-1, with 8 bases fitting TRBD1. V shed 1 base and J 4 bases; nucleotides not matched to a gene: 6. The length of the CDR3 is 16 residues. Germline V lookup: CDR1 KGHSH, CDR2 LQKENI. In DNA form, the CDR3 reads TGTGCCAGCTCACCACTCCCGGGACAGGCATACAATGAGCAGTTCTTC. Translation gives CASSPLPGQAYNEQFF.